This TCR beta chain was captured in a study of T cell changes during pregnancy in multiple sclerosis. Libraries were prepared by immunoSEQ multiplex PCR; TCRdb keeps only in-frame clonotypes and omits some of them. Of about 79,000 clones in the sample, 75% to 95% are singletons; the top ten hold more than 0.45%. With V trimmed by 5 bases and J by 2 bases, 6 bases remained unmatched. There are 15 residues in the CDR3. Germline lookup yields CDR1 KGHSH and CDR2 LQKENI. Sample: CD4+ T cells from peripheral blood mononuclear cells, taken in the second trimester of pregnancy. This sequence was found in a female donor with multiple sclerosis, enrolled in a pregnancy study. The gene calls are TRBV18 and TRBJ1-2; 9 bases are a match to TRBD1. CDR3 sequence reads: CASSWGQGQNYGYTF. The CDR3 coding sequence is TGTGCCAGCTCATGGGGACAGGGACAAAACTATGGCTACACCTTC. Complete variable domain (other parts from reference TRBV18 and TRBJ1-2): NAGVMQNPRHLVRRRGQEARLRCSPMKGHSHVYWYRQLPEEGLKFMVYLQKENIIDESGMPKERFSAEFPKEGPSILRIQQVVRGDSAAYFCASSWGQGQNYGYTFGSGTRLTVV.